The source of this T cell receptor beta chain is a study of cytomegalovirus exposure and HLA in healthy donors. Whole-study results and caveats: Specificity for CMV antigens was confirmed in vitro for a few of the CMV-associated chains. The study found most TCR sequences rare, yet found some public TCRs in many donors.

Measured with immunoSEQ multiplex PCR; TCRdb has only the in-frame clones, and not every one. The sample consists of roughly 150,000 clones, roughly nine tenths of them appearing once. The CDR3 extends over 17 amino acids. Germline V gene data show CDR1 as SGDLS and CDR2 as YYNGEE. V lost 3 bases to trimming and J lost 2 bases, with 19 bases between them. Concerning this clone itself: Its antigen remains unknown.

V is TRBV9 and J is TRBJ2-3; D possibly corresponds to TRBD1 (7 bases). Sequenced material: PBMCs. The sequence came from a woman aged 25 to 45 in good health and CMV-seronegative. CDR3 amino acids: CASSAPGGGTATDTQYF. The CDR3 nucleotides are TGTGCCAGCAGCGCCCCAGGTGGGGGGACAGCCACAGATACGCAGTATTTT.